This is a list of T cell receptor beta chains from one sample in a study of blood T cell repertoires in COVID-19. Profiled with immunoSEQ multiplex PCR; TCRdb holds only in-frame clones, not every one. In the table there are approximately 300,000 clones, roughly 87% of which are singletons. Source material: peripheral blood. The receptors stem from a man aged 45 to 65 with active or convalescent COVID-19. The CDR3 runs from the conserved cysteine through the conserved F or W. Each record gives: J gene, clone size, V gene, CDR3 length, CDR3 protein. Clone size appears in some rows only: once, few, many, or a class for an expanded clone.

TRBJ1-2	few	TRBV19	14	CASSITAQGNGYTF
TRBJ2-1	once	TRBV5-5	15	CASSLAPGVRNEQFF
TRBJ1-5	NA	TRBV28	15	CASSLANSGDQPQHF
TRBJ2-1	NA	TRBV7-9	14	CAGTPGQGNNEQFF
TRBJ1-1	NA	TRBV2	13	CASSERGGTEAFF
TRBJ2-6	NA	TRBV12-3/TRBV12-4	13	CASAVRLANVLTF
TRBJ2-1	NA	TRBV27	17	CASSSSPPGALADEQFF
TRBJ1-6	once	TRBV5-4	16	CASSRESGQGNSPLHF
TRBJ2-6	NA	TRBV4-3	17	CASSQDGASSGANVLTF
TRBJ1-1	NA	TRBV9	12	CASKPLTVGAFF
TRBJ2-1	once	TRBV18	15	CASSLPVRGINEQFF
TRBJ1-1	NA	TRBV19	15	CASSIIGTEGTEAFF
TRBJ2-5	NA	TRBV21-1	15	CASSKEPRPQETQYF
TRBJ1-2	NA	TRBV6-2/TRBV6-3	12	CASSYAPGGYTF
TRBJ1-1	NA	TRBV4-3	12	CASSHLREDLFF
TRBJ1-2	once	TRBV5-6	15	CASSPNAGESYGYTF
TRBJ2-6	NA	TRBV30	14	CAWSSSSGANVLTF
TRBJ2-3	NA	TRBV19	14	CASSGTRGTDTQYF
TRBJ2-6	NA	TRBV7-2	15	CASSLALSGANVLTF
TRBJ1-2	NA	TRBV3-1/TRBV3-2	14	CASSQEGTGGGYTF
TRBJ2-6	NA	TRBV30	16	CAWRAAGGTGANVLTF
TRBJ1-6	NA	TRBV6-2/TRBV6-3	18	CASSYGLRDTAFNSPLHF
TRBJ1-1	NA	TRBV11-3	14	CASSLGGENTEAFF
TRBJ2-5	NA	TRBV6-2/TRBV6-3	18	CASSYELAGDRVGETQYF
TRBJ2-2	NA	TRBV3-1/TRBV3-2	14	CASESPANTGELFF
TRBJ2-7	NA	TRBV4-3	14	CASSHLPTGYEQYF
TRBJ2-5	few	TRBV5-4	14	CASSSGDSQETQYF
TRBJ1-5	NA	TRBV5-5	16	CASSPPGGGRNQPQHF
TRBJ1-1	NA	TRBV5-6	16	CASSLGRGVDITEAFF
TRBJ1-5	NA	TRBV6-5	14	CASRRRDRVKPQHF
TRBJ1-1	NA	TRBV4-1	13	CASSRTLDTEAFF
TRBJ2-5	NA	TRBV5-4	14	CASSQAETQETQYF
TRBJ2-7	NA	TRBV7-2	13	CASSLTQGYEQYF
TRBJ1-3	once	TRBV28	13	CASSPFPGNTIYF
TRBJ1-4	NA	TRBV7-2	15	CASSLGGTAYEKLFF
TRBJ1-1	NA	TRBV7-2	12	CASSLFSTEAFF
TRBJ1-4	NA	TRBV30	11	CAWIFNEKLFF
TRBJ2-4	NA	TRBV5-1	15	CASSLWTGAENIQYF
TRBJ1-3	once	TRBV3-1/TRBV3-2	12	CASSPSVDTIYF
TRBJ1-4	NA	TRBV5-1	18	CASSLGPTQGRTNEKLFF
TRBJ1-2	few	TRBV9	15	CASSVDEGQISGYTF
TRBJ1-5	few	TRBV12-3/TRBV12-4	12	CASSSSDQPQHF